Here is one T cell receptor beta chain with its context. Its antigen remains unidentified. Assay: immunoSEQ multiplex PCR; the TCRdb copy retains only in-frame clones and omits some. This sample has tens of thousands of clones, with approximately 70% found just once. This entry is derived from a study of vaccination effects on CD4 cells after COVID-19. Study context: ViraFEST assay sequencing came after antigen-specific CD4+ T cells were expanded with viral peptide pools. It was two doses of either the BNT162b2 or mRNA-1273 vaccine that participants received.

Culture proceeded for under twelve days, and CD4+ T cells were then isolated. The CDR3 runs 14 residues. CDR1 is SGDLS and CDR2 is YYNGEE in the germline V gene. V was cut by 0 bases and J by 3 bases, with 8 bases left in between. Sample: CD4+ T cells from PBMCs cultured without peptide, taken before COVID-19 vaccination. The J gene is TRBJ2-3, the V gene TRBV9; D assignment may be TRBD1 or TRBD2 (5 bases each). This TCR came from a human donor who had a prior SARS-CoV-2 infection. The CDR3 bases are TGTGCCAGCAGCGTAGCGGGGACGACAGATACGCAGTATTTT. This translates into CASSVAGTTDTQYF.